A single TCR beta chain is shown here with its context. It has no known antigen specificity. Per-base qualities were not stored, and no clone one base away is much larger. Reading from cysteine to phenylalanine, the CDR3 counts 16 amino acids. CDR3 DNA only is kept here, 48 bases in frame from base 1. The junction shows trimming of 1 base on V and 3 bases on J, and the gene matches do not reach 7 bases of it. These data come from a study of blood T cells in healthy people across ages (dated by TCRdb to between 2015 and 2017). For the wider study: Template switching captured roughly one uniquely barcoded TCR beta cDNA molecule per two T cells in model experiments. Age-related changes in TCR beta repertoire diversity were measured in the study by deep sequencing normalized with unique cDNA molecular identifiers. Donors were grouped into four age groups: young (average roughly 15 years), middle-aged (39), aged (over 55) and long-lived (around 82). To avoid experimental bias, donors of different ages were randomly spread across the sequencing lanes. The study analyzed two additional independent replicas of 1 million unique cDNA reads from the same blood draw for two donors, one aged 18 to 29 and one aged 80 or older.

Results the study describes overall, beyond this receptor: There was a strong correlation between observed TCR beta diversity and the percentage of naive T cells measured by flow cytometry. Observed TCR beta diversity per million T cells fell roughly linearly with age, and a significant reduction was already apparent by age roughly 41. Because the CMV infection status of the donors was unknown, age-related changes in expanded clonotypes may potentially have been confounded. Compared with the aged group, more naive CD4+ T cells, fewer expanded clones and increased TCR diversity were shown by the long-lived group, suggesting age selection. Bulk unsorted PBMC profiling prevented conclusive comparison of naive and antigen-experienced compartments. Estimates of total diversity from one million sequenced T cells were regarded as lower bounds and underestimates.

The donors were some 36 Caucasian individuals from Russia, aged roughly 6 to 100 years, who were systemically healthy. Around 10 milliliters of peripheral blood were collected from each donor into EDTA-treated Vacutainer tubes. Ficoll-Paque density-gradient centrifugation was used to isolate PBMCs, with at least 6 million per sample. Trizol reagent was used to extract total RNA from the PBMCs, yielding at least 5.5 micrograms per sample. For every donor, flow cytometry on a PBMC aliquot measured the percentage of naive CD45RAhigh/CD27high T cells. Receptor libraries were prepared by 5' RACE. The sample was run on an Illumina HiSeq 2500. A second PCR of about 7 to 12 cycles was run with a J-beta primer mix and a sample-barcoded 5' primer. A template-switch 5' adaptor carrying 12 random nucleotides introduced a unique molecular identifier onto each TCR beta cDNA molecule. Each sample yielded at least 3 million CDR3-containing paired-end reads. The Mint cDNA synthesis kit, primed by a TRBC-specific oligonucleotide, was used to synthesize first-strand cDNA from all RNA. After uracil-DNA glycosylase treatment, a first 18-cycle PCR used universal primers M1SS and BC2_uni_R on all cDNA. In the paper's pipeline: For normalization, 1 million high-quality reads were randomly selected from each sample, with every read carrying a distinct molecular identifier. Reads sharing molecular identifiers were discarded rather than binned into consensus sequences. MiTCR, with a Q25 quality threshold and the strictest error-elimination algorithm, was used for CDR3 identification, clonotype clustering and error correction. A nonparametric unseen species model with Euler transformation was used to estimate a lower bound on total TCR beta diversity. The public reads were reprocessed in TCRdb via fastp at Q25 and MiXCR, keeping in-frame beta chains. Every distinct CDR3 protein forms one entry, paired with its most common genes and DNA. TCRdb, not the authors, supplied the V and J calls. The sample includes around 800,000 distinct CDR3 sequences, with more than 35% observed a single time. The biggest ten clones account for 15% to 20% of the sample.

The origin of this receptor is a man older than 75 in good health. The chain is made from TRBV12-3 or TRBV12-4 and TRBJ2-3; TRBD2 fits 7 bases in the junction. The source material was blood. The CDR3 is CASSLGLAVATDTQYF. The nucleotide sequence is given as TGTGCCAGCAGTTTAGGCCTAGCGGTCGCAACAGATACGCAGTATTTT.